These 28 T cell receptor beta chains were all obtained from the same sample, sequenced in a study of early T cells in non-severe SARS-CoV-2 infection. From the 5' RACE reads, TCRdb called clonotypes with MiXCR, one entry per CDR3 protein. The table lists some 28,000 distinct CDR3 sequences, about 6.1% of them singletons. Specimen: whole blood. The receptors were sampled from an adult who was a healthcare worker with PCR-confirmed SARS-CoV-2 infection or an uninfected control (not recorded which).

At least ten counts were recorded for this clonotype. This chain links TRBV4-1 with TRBJ2-5; no definite D call. This CDR3 region has 13 residues. The germline CDR1 and CDR2 sequences are MGHRA and YSYEKL. V was shortened by 4 bases and J by 5 bases, with 11 bases between the two germline ends. The CDR3 nucleotides are TGCGCCAGCAGCCCCCGAGTGACTGAGACCCAGTACTTC. It encodes CASSPRVTETQYF.

CDR3 loop: CAIDQEGSFGTEAFF. The CDR3 coding sequence is TGTGCCATCGATCAGGAGGGAAGTTTTGGCACTGAAGCTTTCTTT. The chain has TRBV10-3 and TRBJ1-1; D call uncertain. V lost 8 bases and J 4 bases, leaving 20 bases between the germline ends. The CDR3 is 15 amino acids. The germline gives CDR1 ENHRY, CDR2 SYGVKD.

This clonotype was detected ten times or more. The chain carries TRBV4-2 and TRBJ2-1; 7 bases fit TRBD2. Losses at the gene ends were 7 bases for V and 5 bases for J; bases not matched to a gene: 11. CDR3 length: 15 residues. From germline, CDR1 is LGHNA and CDR2 YNFKEQ. The CDR3 protein is CASTPSLRGDNEQFF. CDR3 in DNA: TGTGCCAGCACCCCTTCCCTACGGGGGGACAATGAGCAGTTCTTC.

This clonotype appeared a few times. The CDR3 bases are TGTGCCAGCAGATACGGAGCGGGAGGGCCGGATAAGGTAGAGACCCAGTACTTC. Its protein is CASRYGAGGPDKVETQYF. The chain carries TRBV12-3 or TRBV12-4 and TRBJ2-5; 10 positions agree with TRBD2. V lost 6 bases, J lost 4 bases, and 17 bases stayed unmatched. CDR3 length: 18 amino acids.

This clonotype came up a few times. This rearrangement joins TRBV10-3 to TRBJ1-1, with D unresolved. Germline CDR1 and CDR2: ENHRY and SYGVKD. This CDR3 has 13 amino acids. Trimming left V 4 bases short and J 1 base short, with 7 bases between. CDR3 DNA: TGTGCCATCAGTGGGGCCGAGAACACTGAAGCTTTCTTT. As protein: CAISGAENTEAFF.

This chain joins TRBV4-1 and TRBJ2-7, with D possibly being TRBD1 or TRBD2 (5 bases each). Trimming stripped 2 bases from V and 6 bases from J, with 20 bases between. The CDR3 spans 16 residues. Germline V CDR1 and CDR2: MGHRA, YSYEKL. The CDR3 DNA sequence: TGCGCCAGCAGCCAACCGGGACGGAAGTTTTTATCCGAGCAGTACTTC. This gives the protein CASSQPGRKFLSEQYF.

There are many counts of this clonotype. J is TRBJ1-4 and V is TRBV6-5, with D perhaps TRBD1 (5 bases). Trimming removed 6 bases from V and 8 bases from J, with 16 bases in between. Germline V gene sequence: CDR1 MNHEY, CDR2 SVGAGI. The CDR3 contains 14 residues. CDR3 sequence: CASRTGTKGEKLFF. DNA of the CDR3: TGTGCCAGCAGAACCGGGACGAAGGGAGAAAAACTGTTTTTT.

In this sample, this clonotype turned up many times. The rearrangement links TRBV27 to TRBJ1-1; 7 nucleotides match TRBD1. The CDR3 consists of 14 residues. Germline assignment: CDR1 MNHEY and CDR2 SMNVEV (reference sequence). The V segment lost 0 bases and the J segment 11 bases; nucleotides outside the gene matches: 9. As DNA, the CDR3 is TGTGCCAGCAGTTTATCCCAGACAGGGCGCCTTGCTTTCTTT. It yields the protein CASSLSQTGRLAFF.

The chain joins TRBV6-6 to TRBJ1-5; 8 bases map to TRBD1. The CDR3 consists of 13 residues. CDR1 and CDR2 from the germline V gene are MNHNY and SVGAGI (reference sequence). With V trimmed by 6 bases and J by 2 bases, 0 bases remained unmatched. DNA for the CDR3: TGTGCCAGCAGGGACAGGGGCAATCAGCCCCAGCATTTT. It translates to CASRDRGNQPQHF.

This clonotype was seen ten or more times. The V call is TRBV9, the J call TRBJ2-5; the D gene is possibly TRBD2 (6 bases). The CDR3 runs 18 residues. Trimming left V 4 bases short and J 5 bases short, with 27 bases between. CDR1 and CDR2 (germline): SGDLS, YYNGEE. The CDR3 protein is CASSPDSEGWRERETQYF. The CDR3 DNA reads as TGTGCCAGCAGCCCAGATTCGGAGGGTTGGCGGGAACGGGAGACCCAGTACTTC.

This clonotype showed up just a few times. The chain recombines TRBV7-9 with TRBJ2-7; D ambiguous. This CDR3 is built from 12 residues. Germline CDR1 reads SEHNR; CDR2 reads FQNEAQ (reference sequence). V was shortened by 11 bases and J by 2 bases, with 13 bases between the two germline ends. The CDR3 DNA is TGTGCCCTTGGGGAAGGAACCTACGAGCAGTACTTC. Amino acids: CALGEGTYEQYF.

This clonotype was observed many times. The V and J genes are TRBV10-3 and TRBJ2-7, with TRBD1 matching over 8 bases. CDR3 length: 14 residues. Unmatched junction bases numbered 13, after V lost 10 bases and J lost 5 bases. Germline CDR1 ENHRY, CDR2 SYGVKD. DNA of the CDR3: TGTGCCACCCAAACGGGACAGGAGATCGACGAGCAGTACTTC. It is translated as CATQTGQEIDEQYF.

This clonotype turned up a few times. The J gene is TRBJ1-4, the V gene TRBV2; 9 bases agree with TRBD1. The CDR3 totals 14 residues. Germline CDR1 SNHLY, CDR2 FYNNEI. V lost 6 bases and J lost 5; bases outside the gene matches: 4. Written as DNA, the CDR3 is TGTGCCAGCAGCCGCGGACAGGGGAATGAAAAACTGTTTTTT. Its translation: CASSRGQGNEKLFF. The whole variable domain, filled in from reference TRBV2 and TRBJ1-4, reads EPEVTQTPSHQVTQMGQEVILRCVPISNHLYFYWYRQILGQKVEFLVSFYNNEISEKSEIFDDQFSVERPDGSNFTLKIRSTKLEDSAMYFCASSRGQGNEKLFFGSGTQLSVL.

The gene calls are TRBV7-8 and TRBJ2-7; D gene ambiguous. This CDR3 region has 12 residues. The germline V and J ends were trimmed by 0 bases and 2 bases, with 2 bases remaining between them. Germline V gives CDR1 SGHVS, CDR2 FQNEAQ. CDR3 bases: TGTGCCAGCAGCTTAGCGCCCTACGAGCAGTACTTC. This encodes CASSLAPYEQYF.

This clonotype has ten or more counts. In nucleotides, the CDR3 is TGCGCCAGCAGCCCCGGGACCGCCGCCGGGCCCCAGCATTTT. Residues: CASSPGTAAGPQHF. V usage is TRBV5-1 and J usage is TRBJ1-5, with D maybe TRBD1 (5 bases). CDR1 and CDR2 from the germline V gene are SGHRS and YFSETQ. Trimming shortened V by 4 bases and J by 9 bases, and 17 bases separated the two germline ends. The CDR3 has 14 residues.

The sample holds many counts of this clonotype. This chain joins TRBV10-3 and TRBJ1-4, with D maybe TRBD1 (5 bases). Trimming left V 3 bases short and J 11 bases short, with 22 bases between. Germline-derived CDR1 and CDR2 are ENHRY and SYGVKD. This CDR3 region has 16 residues. The CDR3 reads CAISDGEGTSPPKLFF. In nucleotides, the CDR3 is TGTGCCATCAGTGATGGCGAAGGGACGAGTCCACCGAAACTGTTTTTT.

Many counts were recorded for this clonotype. The chain links TRBV7-9 to TRBJ2-7; the match to TRBD1 covers 10 bases. In germline, CDR1 is SEHNR, CDR2 FQNEAQ (reference sequence). The J segment lost 0 bases and the V segment lost 5 bases, leaving 7 bases of the junction unmatched. The CDR3 length is 16 residues. CDR3 in amino acids: CASSVPGTGVSYEQYF. Written as DNA, the CDR3 is TGTGCCAGCAGCGTACCGGGGACAGGGGTCTCCTACGAGCAGTACTTC.

Relative to its sample, this clonotype is large. The chain employs TRBV6-4 and TRBJ1-5, with a weak D call TRBD1 (6 bases). Germline V lookup: CDR1 MRHNA, CDR2 SNTAGT. The germline V and J ends were trimmed by 10 bases and 6 bases, with 10 bases remaining between them. This CDR3 contains 11 residues. CDR3 region: CATSGAQPQHF. CDR3 nucleotide sequence: TGTGCCACCTCAGGGGCTCAGCCCCAGCATTTT.

This clonotype appeared a few times. The CDR3 coding sequence is TGCGCCAGCAGCTGGGCAGGGAATGAGCAGTTCTTC. Translated, it gives CASSWAGNEQFF. This chain connects TRBV5-1 to TRBJ2-1; tentatively, D is TRBD1 (5 bases). The CDR3 runs to 12 residues. Germline V gene data show CDR1 as SGHRS and CDR2 as YFSETQ. The V and J ends lost 3 bases and 7 bases respectively, with 8 bases between them. Full variable domain (missing parts from reference TRBV5-1 and TRBJ2-1): KAGVTQTPRYLIKTRGQQVTLSCSPISGHRSVSWYQQTPGQGLQFLFEYFSETQRNKGNFPGRFSGRQFSNSRSEMNVSTLELGDSALYLCASSWAGNEQFFGPGTRLTVL.

This clonotype was counted at least ten times. The V gene is TRBV6-5, the J gene TRBJ2-7; D is ambiguous. This CDR3 spans 14 amino acids. V was pared by 0 bases and J by 4 bases, with 10 bases between. Germline assignment: CDR1 MNHEY and CDR2 SVGAGI. The CDR3 protein is CASSYSTGGYEQYF. The CDR3 bases are TGTGCCAGCAGTTACTCGACGGGCGGATACGAGCAGTACTTC.

The sample holds a few counts of this clonotype. The chain joins TRBV27 to TRBJ2-1; TRBD1 is a possible D gene (7 bases). The CDR3 runs 15 residues. The V and J ends lost 7 bases and 13 bases respectively, with 26 bases between them. The germline V gene encodes CDR1 MNHEY and CDR2 SMNVEV (reference sequence). CDR3 in DNA: TGTGCCAGCACCGGAGCTACAGGGGAGGAGGCCAAACAGTTCTTC. Amino acids: CASTGATGEEAKQFF.

A few counts support this clonotype. The rearrangement uses TRBV11-2 and TRBJ2-5, with TRBD1 identical over 8 bases. The CDR3 covers 16 residues. Germline assignment: CDR1 SGHAT and CDR2 FQNNGV. V was pared by 5 bases and J by 1 base, with 9 bases of the junction left unmatched. This CDR3 is CASSPGLGTGQETQYF. CDR3 DNA: TGTGCCAGCAGCCCCGGCCTAGGGACAGGCCAAGAGACCCAGTACTTC. Full variable domain (missing parts from reference TRBV11-2 and TRBJ2-5): EAGVAQSPRYKIIEKRQSVAFWCNPISGHATLYWYQQILGQGPKLLIQFQNNGVVDDSQLPKDRFSAERLKGVDSTLKIQPAKLEDSAVYLCASSPGLGTGQETQYFGPGTRLLVL.

This clonotype was found a few times. The rearrangement uses TRBV2 and TRBJ1-5; 8 positions match TRBD1. V shed 6 bases, J shed 3 bases, and the junction held 7 bases outside the gene matches. In germline, CDR1 is SNHLY, CDR2 FYNNEI. The CDR3 has 15 residues. The CDR3 sequence: CASRTRTGPNQPQHF. The CDR3 nucleotides read TGTGCCAGCAGAACCCGGACAGGGCCCAATCAGCCCCAGCATTTT. The full variable domain, rest sourced from reference TRBV2 and TRBJ1-5, is EPEVTQTPSHQVTQMGQEVILRCVPISNHLYFYWYRQILGQKVEFLVSFYNNEISEKSEIFDDQFSVERPDGSNFTLKIRSTKLEDSAMYFCASRTRTGPNQPQHFGDGTRLSIL.

This clonotype was recorded many times. This rearrangement joins TRBV20-1 to TRBJ1-3; 8 nucleotides line up with TRBD1. The CDR3 is 19 residues long. The junction had 13 bases not matched to a gene; V was cut back by 0 bases and J by 0 bases. CDR1 is DFQATT, CDR2 SNEGSKA, per germline (reference sequence). This CDR3 is CSARDIGTGGSSSGNTIYF. In DNA, the CDR3 is TGCAGTGCTAGAGACATCGGGACAGGAGGTTCAAGCTCTGGAAACACCATATATTTT.

This clonotype has a handful of counts. The rearrangement uses TRBV28 and TRBJ1-6; no definite D call. The CDR3 sequence is 10 residues long. V lost 4 bases to trimming and J lost 17 bases, with 9 bases between them. Germline CDR1 is MDHEN and CDR2 is SYDVKM. CDR3 sequence: CASSSTTFHF. The CDR3 coding sequence is TGTGCCAGCAGTTCCACTACTTTCCACTTT.

This clonotype has more than one count but fewer than ten. The V call is TRBV19, the J call TRBJ2-1; D possibly corresponds to TRBD1 (6 bases). This CDR3 has 13 residues. Germline V CDR1 and CDR2: LNHDA, SQIVND (reference sequence). Trimming shortened V by 7 bases and J by 1 base, and 8 bases separated the two germline ends. In DNA, the CDR3 is TGTGCCAGTACAGGGGCGTCCTACAATGAGCAGTTCTTC. Translating it yields CASTGASYNEQFF.

Many counts were recorded for this clonotype. J is TRBJ1-5 and V is TRBV12-3 or TRBV12-4, with 8 positions matching TRBD1. The CDR3 is 14 amino acids. V was pared by 1 base and J by 4 bases, with 0 bases of the junction left unmatched. The CDR3 DNA is TGTGCCAGCAGTTTAGGGACAGGGAATCAGCCCCAGCATTTT. Its protein product is CASSLGTGNQPQHF.

The sample holds many counts of this clonotype. V is TRBV11-3 and J is TRBJ2-1, with D perhaps TRBD1 (6 bases). The V and J ends lost 0 bases and 4 bases respectively, with 10 bases between them. This CDR3 contains 15 residues. Germline-derived CDR1 and CDR2 are SGHNT and YENEEA. CDR3 nucleotide sequence: TGTGCCAGCAGCTTAGATGCGACAGGTTACAATGAGCAGTTCTTC. Protein: CASSLDATGYNEQFF.